The entry that follows covers one TCR beta chain sequence. Its specificity is unknown. The germline CDR1 and CDR2 sequences are SGHKS and YYEKEE (reference sequence). V shed 0 bases, J shed 4 bases, and the junction held 1 base outside the gene matches. The CDR3 sequence is 14 residues long. This record comes from a study of shared clonotypes between healthy human individuals. General study points: Non-shared clonotypes were found to have lower generation probabilities than the clonotypes that were shared by all four of the sorted-subset donors.

Profiling relied on immunoSEQ multiplex PCR, and the TCRdb table lists in-frame clones only, not all of them. Altogether some 500,000 clones are present, 90% to 96% being singletons, with the ten largest covering under 0.065%. This chain uses TRBV5-5 with TRBJ1-2, with 9 positions matching TRBD1. The receptor was isolated from a woman aged 25 to 39 in good health. Source material: naive CD4+ T cells sorted from blood. Indicated subset: CD45RA+ positively selected. This CDR3 reads CASSLEGQGYGYTF. CDR3 DNA: TGTGCCAGCAGCTTGGAGGGACAGGGCTATGGCTACACCTTC.